This TCR beta chain was identified in a study of cytomegalovirus exposure and HLA in healthy donors. Assay: immunoSEQ multiplex PCR; the TCRdb copy retains only in-frame clones and omits some. The data contain 150,000 to 180,000 clones, about 86% of them seen just once; the ten biggest clones take up 20% to 25%. Germline CDR1 reads SGHTA; CDR2 reads FQGNSA. The V and J ends lost 3 bases and 4 bases, in that order; junction bases with no gene match: 6. CDR3 length equals 15 residues. The J gene is TRBJ2-1, the V gene TRBV7-2; TRBD2 matches 7 bases. The receptor was isolated from a man between 18 and 29 years old in good health and CMV-seropositive. The specimen sequenced was PBMCs. The CDR3 loop reads CASSFRLAGYNEQFF. Here the CDR3 DNA reads TGTGCCAGCAGCTTCCGACTAGCTGGTTACAATGAGCAGTTCTTC.